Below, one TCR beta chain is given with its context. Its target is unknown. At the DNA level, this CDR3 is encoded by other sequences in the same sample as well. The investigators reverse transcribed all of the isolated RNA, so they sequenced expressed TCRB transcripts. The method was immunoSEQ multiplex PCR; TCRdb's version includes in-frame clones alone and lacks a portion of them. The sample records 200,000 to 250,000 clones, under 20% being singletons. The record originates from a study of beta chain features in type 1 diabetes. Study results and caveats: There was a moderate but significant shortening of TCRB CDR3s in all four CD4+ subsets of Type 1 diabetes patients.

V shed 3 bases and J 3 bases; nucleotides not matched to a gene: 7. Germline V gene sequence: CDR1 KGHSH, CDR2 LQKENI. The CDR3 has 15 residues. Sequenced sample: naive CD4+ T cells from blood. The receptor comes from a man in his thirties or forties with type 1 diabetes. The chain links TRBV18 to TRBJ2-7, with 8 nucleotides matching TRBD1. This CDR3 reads CASSPAGQGGYEQYF. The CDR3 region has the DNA TGTGCCAGCTCACCGGCCGGACAGGGTGGCTACGAGCAGTACTTC.